Shown below are 2 T cell receptor beta chains from a single sample sequenced in a study of OX40 agonist ivuxolimab in advanced cancers. TCRdb's copy holds only in-frame clones and misses some; the assay was immunoSEQ multiplex PCR. The top ten hold more than 20% of the sample, which has 9,500 to 15,000 clones, roughly 80% seen once. The sequencing used CD4+ or CD8+ T cells sorted from blood, collected in a trial of the OX40 agonist ivuxolimab. Receptors were obtained from an adult with an advanced solid tumor such as melanoma, head and neck, liver or kidney cancer.

The chain joins TRBV11-1 to TRBJ2-3; the D is unclear. Trimming took 5 bases from V and 2 from J, leaving 14 bases between them. Germline assignment: CDR1 SGHAT and CDR2 FQDESV (reference sequence). The CDR3 contains 15 residues. The CDR3 bases are TGTGCCAGCAGCCGGAAGCGCTACAACACAGATACGCAGTATTTT. Protein: CASSRKRYNTDTQYF.

The J gene is TRBJ1-5, the V gene TRBV28, with a weak D call TRBD1 (6 bases). Germline assignment: CDR1 MDHEN and CDR2 SYDVKM. The CDR3 has 14 residues. Deletions cut 8 bases from V and 1 base from J, with 12 bases between. The CDR3 DNA follows: TGTGCCAGCTTGGGGACAATCAGCAATCAGCCCCAGCATTTT. It encodes CASLGTISNQPQHF.